One sample yielded the 14 T cell receptor beta chains listed below, sequenced in a study of response to subunit inactivated influenza vaccine. TCRdb ran MiXCR on the RT-PCR reads and lists one entry per CDR3 protein. The sample consists of roughly 780,000 distinct CDR3 sequences, about a fifth of them appearing once. Sequences were derived from PBMCs from blood, sampled 4 to 6 days after vaccination. The receptors were gathered from a man aged 45 to 65 who received an inactivated influenza vaccine.

This clonotype was observed a handful of times. The J gene is TRBJ2-7, the V gene TRBV5-6, with 7 bases that match TRBD1. This CDR3 comprises 16 residues. Germline-derived CDR1 and CDR2 are SGHDT and YYEEEE. The trim removed 0 bases at V and 5 bases at J, leaving 11 bases unmatched. This CDR3 reads CASSLGLETGFHEQYF. CDR3 nucleotide sequence: TGTGCCAGCAGCTTGGGTCTTGAGACAGGGTTCCACGAGCAGTACTTC.

V usage is TRBV9 and J usage is TRBJ2-2, with D tentatively TRBD1 (6 bases). Looked up from germline, CDR1 is SGDLS and CDR2 is YYNGEE. V lost 4 bases and J lost 3, with 16 bases in between. The CDR3 is 16 residues long. CDR3 bases: TGTGCCAGCAGCCCCCACAGGGCCGAGGACACCGGGGAGCTGTTTTTT. Its protein product is CASSPHRAEDTGELFF.

The sample holds many counts of this clonotype. The CDR3 loop reads CSASGIRAGELFF. CDR3 in DNA: TGCAGTGCTTCTGGGATTAGGGCCGGGGAGCTGTTTTTT. The rearrangement joins TRBV20-1 to TRBJ2-2; D unresolved. The CDR3 runs 13 residues. Between the trimmed V and J ends, which lost 5 bases and 6 bases, there was a span of 13 bases. CDR1 is DFQATT and CDR2 is SNEGSKA in the germline V gene (reference sequence).

The chain couples TRBV10-2 to TRBJ2-7; the D is unclear. The CDR3 covers 13 residues. Germline V CDR1 and CDR2: WSHSY, SAAADI. Trimming took 6 bases from V and 1 from J, leaving 10 bases between them. DNA of the CDR3: TGCGCCAGCAGGCGAGGCAGATCCTACGAGCAGTACTTC. Translated: CASRRGRSYEQYF.

This clonotype was detected only a few times. The rearrangement uses TRBV12-3 or TRBV12-4 and TRBJ2-3; the D is unclear. The CDR3 loop spans 12 amino acids. V lost 1 base to trimming and J lost 7 bases, with 6 bases between them. DNA of the CDR3: TGTGCCAGCAGTTTAGAGGTTTATACGCAGTATTTT. Translation gives CASSLEVYTQYF.

This clonotype has a handful of counts. The genes are TRBV7-2 and TRBJ2-3, with a tentative D call TRBD1 (6 bases). The V and J ends lost 5 bases and 0 bases respectively, with 15 bases between them. The CDR3 covers 16 residues. Germline-derived CDR1 and CDR2 are SGHTA and FQGNSA. Here the CDR3 DNA reads TGTGCCAGCAGCCCCGCGGGCAGGGGAAGCACAGATACGCAGTATTTT. This codes for CASSPAGRGSTDTQYF. Variable domain in full (rest from reference TRBV7-2 and TRBJ2-3): GAGVSQSPSNKVTEKGKDVELRCDPISGHTALYWYRQSLGQGLEFLIYFQGNSAPDKSGLPSDRFSAERTGGSVSTLTIQRTQQEDSAVYLCASSPAGRGSTDTQYFGPGTRLTVL.

This clonotype has ten or more counts. V gene TRBV10-3 combines with J gene TRBJ2-1, with 7 bases matching TRBD1. The V segment lost 9 bases and the J segment 0 bases; nucleotides outside the gene matches: 2. The germline V gene encodes CDR1 ENHRY and CDR2 SYGVKD. The CDR3 is 13 residues long. CDR3 residues: CAISGGSYNEQFF. In nucleotides, the CDR3 is TGTGCCATTTCAGGGGGCTCCTACAATGAGCAGTTCTTC.

The chain recombines TRBV7-8 with TRBJ2-5; a possible D gene is TRBD2 (6 bases). The CDR3 length is 16 residues. Germline V lookup: CDR1 SGHVS, CDR2 FQNEAQ. Between the trimmed V and J ends, which lost 5 bases and 4 bases, there was a span of 20 bases. The chain's CDR3 is CASSLLRRREPETQYF. In DNA form, the CDR3 reads TGTGCCAGCAGCCTTCTTCGCAGGAGGGAGCCAGAGACCCAGTACTTC. Complete variable domain (other parts from reference TRBV7-8 and TRBJ2-5): GAGVSQSPRYKVAKRGQDVALRCDPISGHVSLFWYQQALGQGPEFLTYFQNEAQLDKSGLPSDRFFAERPEGSVSTLKIQRTQQEDSAVYLCASSLLRRREPETQYFGPGTRLLVL.

This clonotype was recorded many times. This rearrangement joins TRBV5-5 to TRBJ1-1; D unresolved. V shed 0 bases and J shed 4 bases, with 7 bases lying between them. The CDR3 totals 13 residues. From germline, CDR1 is SGHKS and CDR2 YYEKEE (reference sequence). CDR3 in amino acids: CASSLEVGTEAFF. CDR3 in DNA: TGTGCCAGCAGCTTGGAAGTAGGCACTGAAGCTTTCTTT.

CDR3 sequence: CSASSVKETQYF. CDR3 in DNA: TGCAGTGCTAGTTCAGTTAAAGAGACCCAGTACTTC. The V call is TRBV20-1, the J call TRBJ2-5; no definite D call. Germline lookup yields CDR1 DFQATT and CDR2 SNEGSKA (reference sequence). Trimming took off 3 bases at V and 3 bases at J, with 8 bases between the two ends. The CDR3 runs to 12 residues.

This clonotype was observed a few times. The chain recombines TRBV4-3 with TRBJ2-1; D gene ambiguous. The V end lost 2 bases, the J end lost 9 bases, and 8 bases lay between the germline ends. The CDR3 is 12 amino acids. CDR1 is LGHNA and CDR2 is YSLEER in the germline V gene. The CDR3 coding sequence is TGCGCCAGCAGCCAATACGGCGTTGAGCAGTTCTTC. Its translation is CASSQYGVEQFF.

This clonotype was seen only a few times. The chain carries TRBV20-1 and TRBJ2-1, with 7 positions matching TRBD2. This CDR3 region has 16 residues. In germline, CDR1 is DFQATT, CDR2 SNEGSKA (reference sequence). J lost 8 bases, V lost 1 base, and 14 bases had no gene match. CDR3 DNA: TGCAGTGCTAGAGCCCCCACTCGGGGGGTTCTGGATGAGCAGTTCTTC. Translation: CSARAPTRGVLDEQFF.

This clonotype was observed a few times. The V call is TRBV20-1, the J call TRBJ2-3, with 15 bases that match TRBD2. After removal of 5 bases from V and 4 bases from J, the junction contained 13 bases not matched to a gene. This CDR3 comprises 18 residues. CDR1 and CDR2 from the germline V gene are DFQATT and SNEGSKA (reference sequence). The CDR3 nucleotides are TGCAGTGCTGTCGGACTAGCGGGAGGGCCAAGGTCCCCAGATACGCAGTATTTT. Amino acids: CSAVGLAGGPRSPDTQYF.

In this sample, this clonotype turned up a few times. The J gene is TRBJ2-7, the V gene TRBV20-1; 8 bases map to TRBD1. Germline V CDR1 and CDR2: DFQATT, SNEGSKA (reference sequence). The V and J ends lost 5 bases and 4 bases, in that order; junction bases with no gene match: 1. This CDR3 has 11 amino acids. Here the CDR3 reads CSADRGYEQYF. The CDR3 DNA reads TGCAGTGCTGACAGGGGTTACGAGCAGTACTTC.